These T cell receptor beta chains were read from a single sample in a study of glioma-infiltrating T cells. TCRdb redid the calling of the multiplex PCR reads with MiXCR, one entry per CDR3 protein. The sample records more than 85,000 distinct CDR3 sequences, about 25% being singletons. Sequencing was performed on glioma tissue, nonneoplastic brain tissue, or PBMCs (not recorded which). The receptor set was obtained from a human donor with low-grade glioma or glioblastoma, undergoing nonglioma brain surgery, or in good health (not recorded which). CDR3s include the opening cysteine and the closing phenylalanine or tryptophan. The D gene is left open where the match is weak. Some rows have no size entry. The others give once, few or many, or a class for an expanded clone.

v_call: TRBV11-2; clone_size: .; d_call: .; j_call: TRBJ2-1; cdr3_nt: TGTGCCAGCAGCTTCACGAGCTCCTACAATGAGCAGTTCTTC; cdr3_aa: CASSFTSSYNEQFF
v_call: TRBV11-2; clone_size: .; d_call: .; j_call: TRBJ2-5; cdr3_nt: TGTGCCAGCGGCTTCGGGTCGCAAGAGACCCAGTACTTC; cdr3_aa: CASGFGSQETQYF
v_call: TRBV12-5; clone_size: many; d_call: .; j_call: TRBJ1-1; cdr3_nt: TGTGCTAGTGGTTTGGGGTTCTCTGAAGCTTTCTTT; cdr3_aa: CASGLGFSEAFF
v_call: TRBV4-3; clone_size: many; d_call: TRBD1; j_call: TRBJ1-5; cdr3_nt: TGCGCCAGCAGCCAAGGACAGGGGATTCAGCCCCAGCATTTT; cdr3_aa: CASSQGQGIQPQHF
v_call: TRBV9; clone_size: many; d_call: .; j_call: TRBJ1-1; cdr3_nt: TGTGCCAGCAGCCCTGAGGGTACTGAAGCTTTCTTT; cdr3_aa: CASSPEGTEAFF
v_call: TRBV11-3; clone_size: many; d_call: TRBD1; j_call: TRBJ2-7; cdr3_nt: TGTGCCAGCAGCCGACCGGACAGGGGCCACGAGCAGTACTTC; cdr3_aa: CASSRPDRGHEQYF
v_call: TRBV7-2; clone_size: many; d_call: .; j_call: TRBJ2-1; cdr3_nt: TGTGCCAGCAGCCGGGGTGGTGAGCAGTTCTTC; cdr3_aa: CASSRGGEQFF
v_call: TRBV4-3; clone_size: many; d_call: .; j_call: TRBJ2-7; cdr3_nt: TGCGCCAGCAGCCGGGACACCCGTTCCTACGAGCAGTACTTC; cdr3_aa: CASSRDTRSYEQYF
v_call: TRBV30; clone_size: .; d_call: TRBD2; j_call: TRBJ2-7; cdr3_nt: TGTGCCTGGAGGCCGGGACTAGTCGTGCCGTACGAGCAGTACTTC; cdr3_aa: CAWRPGLVVPYEQYF
v_call: TRBV29-1; clone_size: many; d_call: .; j_call: TRBJ1-2; cdr3_nt: TGCAGCGATGCTCTTGGTGGGGACTATGGCTACACCTTC; cdr3_aa: CSDALGGDYGYTF
v_call: TRBV6-5; clone_size: .; d_call: .; j_call: TRBJ1-5; cdr3_nt: TGTGCCAGCAGTTACAGAGGGCCTAGTAATCAGACCCAGCATTTT; cdr3_aa: CASSYRGPSNQTQHF